The next 20 T cell receptor beta chains were all read from a single sample in a study of blood T cell repertoires in COVID-19. Clones were read by immunoSEQ multiplex PCR, and TCRdb kept only the in-frame ones, dropping some. Of approximately 120,000 clones listed, roughly 88% were seen once; the top ten hold roughly 7.6%. Sequenced sample: peripheral blood. These receptors came from a man in his forties or fifties with acute or convalescent COVID-19.

There are many counts of this clone. V is TRBV11-3 and J is TRBJ2-5; possible D gene TRBD2, 6 bases. V was pared by 3 bases and J by 4 bases, with 9 bases between. Germline loops: CDR1 SGHNT, CDR2 YENEEA. The CDR3 is 13 residues long. The CDR3 DNA reads as TGTGCCAGCAGCTTGGGAGCGGGAGAGACCCAGTACTTC. Amino acid sequence: CASSLGAGETQYF.

The CDR3 bases are TGTGCCAGCAGTGAAGGACTAGCGGGAGCTGGAGAGCAGTACTTC. Protein product: CASSEGLAGAGEQYF. The chain employs TRBV6-1 and TRBJ2-7; 12 bases align to TRBD2. The CDR3 sequence is 15 residues long. Germline CDR1 is MNHNS and CDR2 is SASEGT. The V gene end was trimmed by 1 base and the J gene end by 7 bases; junction bases not matched to a gene: 5.

The chain is built from TRBV4-1 and TRBJ2-7; a possible D gene is TRBD2 (5 bases). V lost 4 bases to trimming and J lost 1 base, with 11 bases between them. The CDR3 sequence is 14 residues long. Germline CDR1 MGHRA, CDR2 YSYEKL. DNA for the CDR3: TGCGCCAGCAGCCCCAGGACTTCGTCCTACGAGCAGTACTTC. Translated: CASSPRTSSYEQYF.

This clone has a handful of counts. The J gene is TRBJ2-7, the V gene TRBV19, with a weak D call TRBD2 (5 bases). The CDR3 runs 13 residues. The germline V and J ends were trimmed by 8 bases and 7 bases, with 18 bases remaining between them. Looked up from germline, CDR1 is LNHDA and CDR2 is SQIVND (reference sequence). The CDR3 nucleotides read TGTGCCAGTTGGAATGGCGGTCGAGGGGAGCAGTACTTC. This gives the protein CASWNGGRGEQYF.

The V call is TRBV7-8, the J call TRBJ2-3; D gene unclear. The CDR3 runs to 14 residues. The germline CDR1 and CDR2 sequences are SGHVS and FQNEAQ. The ends were cut back, 5 bases at V and 1 base at J, with 10 bases in the middle. This CDR3 reads CASSPRLGTDTQYF. In nucleotides, the CDR3 is TGTGCCAGCAGCCCTAGACTTGGCACAGATACGCAGTATTTT.

This chain links TRBV6-4 with TRBJ2-6; D is undetermined. Germline values: CDR1 MRHNA, CDR2 SNTAGT. Trimming took off 5 bases at V and 0 bases at J, with 11 bases between the two ends. This CDR3 spans 16 amino acids. The CDR3 bases are TGTGCCAGCAGTCCGACACCGAGCTCTGGGGCCAACGTCCTGACTTTC. Translating it yields CASSPTPSSGANVLTF.

The CDR3 region has the DNA TGTGCCAGCAGCTTAGGGTCGGGACAGGGGATCTACGAGCAGTACTTC. This translates into CASSLGSGQGIYEQYF. The chain joins TRBV7-9 to TRBJ2-7; TRBD1 agrees at 10 bases. Trimming cost V 1 base and J 3 bases; bases outside gene matches: 6. The CDR3 is 16 residues long. Per germline, CDR1 SEHNR and CDR2 FQNEAQ (reference sequence).

The chain uses TRBV10-1 and TRBJ2-7; 8 bases match TRBD2. The CDR3 spans 14 residues. Germline V lookup: CDR1 WNHNN, CDR2 SYGVQD (reference sequence). V lost 4 bases and J lost 2; bases outside the gene matches: 4. The CDR3, as DNA: TGCGCCAGCAGTGTCGGGAGGGAAACCTACGAGCAGTACTTC. This sequence encodes CASSVGRETYEQYF.

This clone was picked up a small number of times. J is TRBJ2-3 and V is TRBV5-6, with a tentative D call TRBD1 (6 bases). Germline assignment: CDR1 SGHDT and CDR2 YYEEEE. There are 14 residues in the CDR3. V shed 4 bases and J shed 0 bases, with 9 bases lying between them. The CDR3 region has the DNA TGTGCCAGCAGCAACGGACAGAGCACAGATACGCAGTATTTT. Translated, it gives CASSNGQSTDTQYF.

The chain employs TRBV29-1 and TRBJ1-2, with D maybe TRBD1 (6 bases). CDR3 length: 15 residues. V was clipped by 2 bases and J by 2 bases, with 15 bases between them. Germline assignment: CDR1 SQVTM and CDR2 ANQGSEA. The CDR3 DNA reads as TGCAGCGTTGAAATTCCGGGGGGCGTAAACTATGGCTACACCTTC. It codes for CSVEIPGGVNYGYTF.

The chain joins TRBV21-1 to TRBJ2-2; no check of the table's D call, TRBD2, against the DNA was made. TRBV21-1 corresponds to a pseudogene. The CDR3 is 16 residues long. This CDR3 is CASSYSGSLGTGELFF. CDR3 DNA: TGTGCCAGCAGCTATAGCGGGAGTCTTGGCACCGGGGAGCTGTTTTTT.

The V gene is TRBV11-2, the J gene TRBJ2-1; 9 bases are a match to TRBD1. This CDR3 region has 17 residues. CDR1 and CDR2 (germline): SGHAT, FQNNGV. V was pared by 4 bases and J by 3 bases, with 10 bases of the junction left unmatched. CDR3 DNA sequence: TGTGCCAGCAGCTCTAGGCCCGGGACAGGGAACTACAATGAGCAGTTCTTC. Encoded protein: CASSSRPGTGNYNEQFF.

The chain couples TRBV12-5 to TRBJ2-6; D is perhaps TRBD1 (5 bases). Trimming cost V 6 bases and J 0 bases, with 12 bases left between them. Looked up from germline, CDR1 is LGHNT and CDR2 is FRNRAP. The CDR3 covers 16 residues. CDR3 residues: CASGPGRSSGANVLTF. The CDR3 bases are TGTGCTAGTGGCCCAGGGCGAAGCTCTGGGGCCAACGTCCTGACTTTC.

The chain couples TRBV14 to TRBJ2-7; 8 positions agree with TRBD1. The CDR3 extends over 12 amino acids. Germline CDR1 SGHDN, CDR2 FVKESK. The V segment lost 1 base and the J segment 8 bases; nucleotides outside the gene matches: 1. The CDR3 DNA is TGTGCCAGCAGCCAAGGGACAGGGAAGCAGTACTTC. Translation gives CASSQGTGKQYF.

The chain carries TRBV30 and TRBJ1-1; no clear D gene. The V end lost 1 base, the J end lost 2 bases, and 8 bases lay between the germline ends. Germline lookup yields CDR1 GTSNPN and CDR2 SVGIG (reference sequence). The CDR3 loop spans 13 amino acids. CDR3 nucleotide sequence: TGTGCCTGGAGTGAGACATCCAACACTGAAGCTTTCTTT. Its translation: CAWSETSNTEAFF. Complete variable domain (other parts from reference TRBV30 and TRBJ1-1): SQTIHQWPATLVQPVGSPLSLECTVEGTSNPNLYWYRQAAGRGLQLLFYSVGIGQISSEVPQNLSASRPQDRQFILSSKKLLLSDSGFYLCAWSETSNTEAFFGQGTRLTVV.

The chain has TRBV4-2 and TRBJ1-1, with 9 bases that match TRBD1. This CDR3 spans 17 amino acids. Germline lookup yields CDR1 LGHNA and CDR2 YNFKEQ. The trim removed 0 bases at V and 4 bases at J, leaving 9 bases unmatched. This CDR3 reads CASSQDPGQGRGTEAFF. The CDR3 DNA is TGTGCCAGCAGCCAAGATCCCGGACAGGGGAGGGGCACTGAAGCTTTCTTT.

This chain joins TRBV7-9 and TRBJ2-1, with 9 bases identical to TRBD1. There are 18 residues in the CDR3. J gave up 1 base and V 0 bases, and 7 bases lay outside the gene matches. CDR1 and CDR2 from the germline V gene are SEHNR and FQNEAQ (reference sequence). DNA of the CDR3: TGTGCCAGCAGCTTAGCACGGGTGGACAGGGGTTCCTACAATGAGCAGTTCTTC. Protein product: CASSLARVDRGSYNEQFF.

The chain uses TRBV28 and TRBJ1-5; D remains ambiguous. Germline CDR1 and CDR2: MDHEN and SYDVKM. Trimming stripped 7 bases from V and 4 bases from J, with 8 bases between. There are 12 residues in the CDR3. The DNA for the CDR3 is TGTGCCAGCACCTCGGTAAATCAGCCCCAGCATTTT. Its translation: CASTSVNQPQHF.

The rearrangement uses TRBV13 and TRBJ1-1; the match to TRBD1 covers 7 bases. This CDR3 is 17 amino acids long. Germline V CDR1 and CDR2: PRHDT, FYEKMQ (reference sequence). Losses at the gene ends were 1 base for V and 1 base for J; bases not matched to a gene: 9. The DNA for the CDR3 is TGTGCCAGCAGCTTAGTGCAGGGACAGTCCGGGAACACTGAAGCTTTCTTT. Translated, it gives CASSLVQGQSGNTEAFF.

V gene TRBV5-4 combines with J gene TRBJ2-3; the match to TRBD2 covers 13 bases. The CDR3 loop spans 15 amino acids. V lost 4 bases to trimming and J lost 11 bases; unmatched junction nucleotides: 10. Germline-derived CDR1 and CDR2 are SGHNT and YYREEE (reference sequence). The CDR3 DNA reads as TGTGCCAGCAGCCAGACTAGCGGGAGGTCCTTTGGGCAGTATTTT. It is translated as CASSQTSGRSFGQYF. Drawing the rest from reference TRBV5-4 and TRBJ2-3, the complete variable domain is ETGVTQSPTHLIKTRGQQVTLRCSSQSGHNTVSWYQQALGQGPQFIFQYYREEENGRGNFPPRFSGLQFPNYSSELNVNALELDDSALYLCASSQTSGRSFGQYFGPGTRLTVL.